This T cell receptor (beta chain) is from a study of blood T cell repertoires in COVID-19. Study-wide context: The United States, Italy and Spain were the sources of the acute and convalescent COVID-19 samples. Sources were T cells, B-cell-depleted T cells, or PBMCs; the material itself was cDNA or gDNA.

Assay used: immunoSEQ multiplex PCR; TCRdb lists only in-frame clones, some missing. The sample holds around 99,000 clones, less than 90% seen once. The CDR3 runs 14 residues. Germline CDR1 and CDR2: SGHVS and FQNEAQ. Trimming left V 2 bases short and J 7 bases short, with 12 bases between. This clone was observed a handful of times. Sequenced material: peripheral blood. V is TRBV7-8 and J is TRBJ1-5; D perhaps matches TRBD1 (5 bases). This receptor was taken from a woman aged 55-70 years with acute or convalescent COVID-19. The DNA for the CDR3 is TGTGCCAGCAGCTTAATAAGGGGAAACCAGCCCCAGCATTTT. Translated: CASSLIRGNQPQHF. The whole variable domain, remainder taken from reference TRBV7-8 and TRBJ1-5, is GAGVSQSPRYKVAKRGQDVALRCDPISGHVSLFWYQQALGQGPEFLTYFQNEAQLDKSGLPSDRFFAERPEGSVSTLKIQRTQQEDSAVYLCASSLIRGNQPQHFGDGTRLSIL.